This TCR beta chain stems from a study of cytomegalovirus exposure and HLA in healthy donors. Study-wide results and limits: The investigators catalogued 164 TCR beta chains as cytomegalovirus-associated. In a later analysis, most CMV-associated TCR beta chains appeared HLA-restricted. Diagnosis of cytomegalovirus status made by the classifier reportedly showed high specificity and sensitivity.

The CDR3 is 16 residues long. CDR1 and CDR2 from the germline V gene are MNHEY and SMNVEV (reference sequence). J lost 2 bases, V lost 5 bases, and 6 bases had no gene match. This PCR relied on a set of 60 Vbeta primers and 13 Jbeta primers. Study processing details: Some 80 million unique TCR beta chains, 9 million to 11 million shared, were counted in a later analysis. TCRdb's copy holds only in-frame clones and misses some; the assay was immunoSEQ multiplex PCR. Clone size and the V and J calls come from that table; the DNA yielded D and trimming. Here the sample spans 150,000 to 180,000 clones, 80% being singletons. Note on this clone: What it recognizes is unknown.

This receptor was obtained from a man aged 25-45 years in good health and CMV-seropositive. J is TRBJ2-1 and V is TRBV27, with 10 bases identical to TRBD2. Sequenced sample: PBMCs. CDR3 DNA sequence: TGTGCCAGCAGTCTGCTAGCGGGAGCTACCTACAATGAGCAGTTCTTC. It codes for CASSLLAGATYNEQFF.